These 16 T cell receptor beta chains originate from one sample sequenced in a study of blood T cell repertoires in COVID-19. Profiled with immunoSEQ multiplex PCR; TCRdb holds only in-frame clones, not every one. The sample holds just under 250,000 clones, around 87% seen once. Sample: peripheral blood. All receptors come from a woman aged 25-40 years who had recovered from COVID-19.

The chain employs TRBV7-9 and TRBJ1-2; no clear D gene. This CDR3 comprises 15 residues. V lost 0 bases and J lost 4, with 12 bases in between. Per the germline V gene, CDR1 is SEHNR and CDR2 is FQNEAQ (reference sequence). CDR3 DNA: TGTGCCAGCAGCTTAGCGGGTACAGACCTCTATGGCTACACCTTC. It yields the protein CASSLAGTDLYGYTF.

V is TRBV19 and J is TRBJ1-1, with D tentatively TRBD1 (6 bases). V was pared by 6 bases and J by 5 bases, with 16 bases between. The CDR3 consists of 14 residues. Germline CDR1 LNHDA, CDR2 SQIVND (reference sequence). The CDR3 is CASRTQGRGTEAFF. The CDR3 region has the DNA TGTGCCAGTAGGACCCAGGGGCGAGGGACTGAAGCTTTCTTT.

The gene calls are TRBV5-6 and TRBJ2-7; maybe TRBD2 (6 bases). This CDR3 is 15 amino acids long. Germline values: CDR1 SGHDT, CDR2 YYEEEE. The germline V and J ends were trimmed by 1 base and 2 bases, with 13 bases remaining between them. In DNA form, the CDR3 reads TGTGCCAGCAGCTTGTACGGGACTGTCACCTACGAGCAGTACTTC. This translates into CASSLYGTVTYEQYF.

The CDR3 is CASSRDSRSNEQFF. The CDR3 coding sequence is TGCGCCAGCAGCAGGGACAGTCGGTCCAATGAGCAGTTCTTC. The V gene is TRBV5-1, the J gene TRBJ2-1; TRBD1 matches 7 bases. Per germline, CDR1 SGHRS and CDR2 YFSETQ. V gave up 4 bases and J gave up 6 bases; unmatched junction bases: 7. The CDR3 runs to 14 residues.

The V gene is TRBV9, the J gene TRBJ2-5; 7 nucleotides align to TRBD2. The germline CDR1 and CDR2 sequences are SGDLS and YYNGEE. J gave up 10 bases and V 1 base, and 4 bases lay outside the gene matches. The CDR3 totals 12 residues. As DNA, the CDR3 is TGTGCCAGCAGCGTACGTGGGGGGGACCAGTACTTC. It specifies CASSVRGGDQYF.

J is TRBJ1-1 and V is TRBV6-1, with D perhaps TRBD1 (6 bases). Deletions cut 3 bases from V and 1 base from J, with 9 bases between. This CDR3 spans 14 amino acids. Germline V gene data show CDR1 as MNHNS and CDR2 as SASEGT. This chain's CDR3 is CASSEGQTNTEAFF. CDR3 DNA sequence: TGTGCCAGCAGTGAGGGACAAACGAACACTGAAGCTTTCTTT.

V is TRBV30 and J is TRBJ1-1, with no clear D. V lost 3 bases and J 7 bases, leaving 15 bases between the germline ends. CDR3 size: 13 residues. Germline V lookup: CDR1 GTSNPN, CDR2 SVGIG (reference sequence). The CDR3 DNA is TGTGCCTGGAGGGGCAGCGGAAAAGGTGAAGCTTTCTTT. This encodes CAWRGSGKGEAFF.

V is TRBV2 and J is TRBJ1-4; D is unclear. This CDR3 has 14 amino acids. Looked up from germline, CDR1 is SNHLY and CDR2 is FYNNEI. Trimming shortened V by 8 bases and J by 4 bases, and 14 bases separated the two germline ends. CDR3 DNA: TGTGCCAGCTGTTCAGATTCTCTTAATGAAAAACTGTTTTTT. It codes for CASCSDSLNEKLFF.

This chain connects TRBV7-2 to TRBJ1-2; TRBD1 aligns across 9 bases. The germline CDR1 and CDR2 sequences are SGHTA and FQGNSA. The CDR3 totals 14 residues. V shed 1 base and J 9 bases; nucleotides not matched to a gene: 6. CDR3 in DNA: TGTGCCAGCAGCTTAGACAGGGGGCAGCGAAGCTACACCTTC. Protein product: CASSLDRGQRSYTF.

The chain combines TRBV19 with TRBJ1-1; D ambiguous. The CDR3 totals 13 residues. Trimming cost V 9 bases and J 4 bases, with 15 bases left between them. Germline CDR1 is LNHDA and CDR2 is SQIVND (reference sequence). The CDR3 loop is CASRAELGTEAFF. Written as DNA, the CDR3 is TGTGCCAGCAGAGCGGAGCTTGGCACTGAAGCTTTCTTT.

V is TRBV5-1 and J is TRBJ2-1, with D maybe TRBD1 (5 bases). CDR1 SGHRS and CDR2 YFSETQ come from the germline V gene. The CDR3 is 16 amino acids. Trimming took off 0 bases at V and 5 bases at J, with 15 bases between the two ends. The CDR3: CASSLVSRTTNNEQFF. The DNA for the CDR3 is TGCGCCAGCAGCTTGGTGTCCAGGACAACTAACAATGAGCAGTTCTTC.

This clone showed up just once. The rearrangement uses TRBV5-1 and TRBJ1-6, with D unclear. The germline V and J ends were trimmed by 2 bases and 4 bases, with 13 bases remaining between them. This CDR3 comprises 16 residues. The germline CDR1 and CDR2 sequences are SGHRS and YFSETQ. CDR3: CASSLVPQKYNSPLHF. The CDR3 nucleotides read TGCGCCAGCAGCTTAGTACCCCAGAAATATAATTCACCCCTCCACTTT.

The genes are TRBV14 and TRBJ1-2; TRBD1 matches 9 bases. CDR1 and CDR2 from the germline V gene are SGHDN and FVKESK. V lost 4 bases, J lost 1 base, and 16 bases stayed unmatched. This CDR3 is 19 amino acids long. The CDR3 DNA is TGTGCCAGCAGCCGAAGTAATGGACAGGGGCCTTTGTTTAACTATGGCTACACCTTC. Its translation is CASSRSNGQGPLFNYGYTF.

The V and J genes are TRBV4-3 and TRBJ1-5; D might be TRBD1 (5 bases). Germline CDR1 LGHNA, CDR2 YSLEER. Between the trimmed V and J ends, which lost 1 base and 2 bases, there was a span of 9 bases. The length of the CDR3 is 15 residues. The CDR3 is CASSQGTMGNQPQHF. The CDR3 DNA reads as TGCGCCAGCAGCCAAGGGACAATGGGCAATCAGCCCCAGCATTTT.

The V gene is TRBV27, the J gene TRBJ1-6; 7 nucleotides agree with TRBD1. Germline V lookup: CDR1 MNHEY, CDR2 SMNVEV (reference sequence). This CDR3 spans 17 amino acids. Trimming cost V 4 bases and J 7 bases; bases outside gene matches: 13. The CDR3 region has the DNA TGTGCCAGCAGTTCCCCGGTACAACAGGGGCCCAATTCACCCCTCCACTTT. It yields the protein CASSSPVQQGPNSPLHF.

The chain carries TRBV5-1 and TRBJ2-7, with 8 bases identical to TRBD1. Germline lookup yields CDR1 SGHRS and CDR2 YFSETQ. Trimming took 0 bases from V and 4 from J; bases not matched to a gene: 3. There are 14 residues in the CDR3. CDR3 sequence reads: CASSLGTGRYEQYF. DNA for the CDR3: TGCGCCAGCAGCTTGGGGACAGGGAGATACGAGCAGTACTTC.